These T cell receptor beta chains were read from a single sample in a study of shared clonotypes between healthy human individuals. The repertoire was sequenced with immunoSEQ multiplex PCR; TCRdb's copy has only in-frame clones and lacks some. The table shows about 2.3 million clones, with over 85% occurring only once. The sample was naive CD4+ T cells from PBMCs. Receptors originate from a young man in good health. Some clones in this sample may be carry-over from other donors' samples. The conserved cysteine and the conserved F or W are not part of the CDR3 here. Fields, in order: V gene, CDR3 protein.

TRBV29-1	SVGGAHLLWQY
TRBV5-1	ASRQGTDEKLF
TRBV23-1	ASSLDRPGNEKLF
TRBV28	ASSSGQSPNYGYT
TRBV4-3	ASSQEPGGDYGYT
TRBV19	ASSISATPNYGYT
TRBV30	AWTTGRLAGEQY
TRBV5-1	ASSLASGIQETQY
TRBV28	ASSLPRTLNEQF
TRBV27	ASSPRPGNQPQH
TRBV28	ASVLTGRGRNYGYT
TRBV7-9	ASSLNVGETQY
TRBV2	ASTGRGLSNQPQH
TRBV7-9	ASSLASGKQVPLS
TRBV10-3	AIRRQAEGNTEAF
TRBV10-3	AISVGTGSTDTQY
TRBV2	ASRTGTNSNQPQH
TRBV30	AWSGQTDTQY
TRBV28	ASNGRVAGNTIY
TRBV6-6	ASSPFSGSSYEQY
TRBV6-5	ASSAGGGGIQY
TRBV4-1	ASSPARTRSYEQY
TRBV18	ASSPYLDHIEQF
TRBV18	ASSPKGLAGVLYEQY
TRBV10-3	AISREGGGLDTQY
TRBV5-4	ASSSSSNEKLF
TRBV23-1	ASSPRSGAAQH
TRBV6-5	ASSGAYEQY
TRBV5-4	ASSQSGTGFPGELF
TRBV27	ASSFSTGWDTGELF
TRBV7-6	ASRPIAGVADTQY
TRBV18	ASSLTDRETEAF
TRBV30	AWSVASGFYEQY
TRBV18	ASSPPTGGRNEQF
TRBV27	ASRNWGERPNEQY
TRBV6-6	ASSITAYEQY
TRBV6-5	ASSASGNQPQH
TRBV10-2	ASSESRTSGTETQY
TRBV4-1	ASSPLGGSTDTQY
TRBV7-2	ASSLAGTLTGELF
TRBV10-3	AIRDNNNSPLH
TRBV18	ASSPPAGLAGDNEQF
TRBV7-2	ASSRSRAYEQY
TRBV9	ASSVSNTEAF
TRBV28	ASNPDSAGYT
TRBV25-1	ASSELGAGTSGNNEQF
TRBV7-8	ASSPQWGGRDYGYT
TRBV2	ASSDLTRTTEAF
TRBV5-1	ASSLLLAGGETQY
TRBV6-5	ASSYSLGVLLSYT
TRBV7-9	ASRYSANTGELF
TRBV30	AWRDSRAGEQY
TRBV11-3	ASSPSGGNEQF
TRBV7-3	ASSLDRNQPQH
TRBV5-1	ASSLGQLNTGELF
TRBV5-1	ASSGPGLARVNEQF
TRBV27	ASSLQGFLAGELF
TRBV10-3	AISGTTGAARKLF
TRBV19	ASSTARDGAYEQY